These 17 T cell receptor beta chains share one sample of origin, sequenced in a study of blood T cell repertoires in COVID-19. Measured with immunoSEQ multiplex PCR; TCRdb has only the in-frame clones, and not every one. This table has around 320,000 clones, about 90% appearing once. Sequencing input: peripheral blood. These receptors originate from a man aged 18 to 29 with active or convalescent COVID-19.

This chain uses TRBV12-3 or TRBV12-4 with TRBJ2-5, with D hard to call. The CDR3 is 13 residues long. V shed 6 bases and J shed 2 bases, with 10 bases lying between them. In DNA, the CDR3 is TGTGCCAGCAGCTCAGGCATTCAAGAGACCCAGTACTTC. Encoded protein: CASSSGIQETQYF.

V usage is TRBV28 and J usage is TRBJ1-6; D is possibly TRBD1 (5 bases). CDR1 MDHEN and CDR2 SYDVKM come from the germline V gene. Between the trimmed V and J ends, which lost 1 base and 10 bases, there was a span of 14 bases. This CDR3 spans 15 amino acids. Written as DNA, the CDR3 is TGTGCCAGCAGTTTATTTCCAGGGAATGACTCACCCCTCCACTTT. Amino acids: CASSLFPGNDSPLHF.

The V and J genes are TRBV27 and TRBJ2-3; tentative D call: TRBD1 (5 bases). CDR3 length: 15 amino acids. V was trimmed by 3 bases and J by 0 bases, leaving 10 bases between them. Germline CDR1 MNHEY, CDR2 SMNVEV (reference sequence). The CDR3 region is CASSFRAVSTDTQYF. In DNA, the CDR3 is TGTGCCAGCAGTTTCAGGGCAGTAAGCACAGATACGCAGTATTTT.

This chain links TRBV7-2 with TRBJ1-5; D not resolved. Germline V gene sequence: CDR1 SGHTA, CDR2 FQGNSA. The CDR3 contains 16 residues. V was clipped by 1 base and J by 1 base, with 11 bases between them. Here the CDR3 reads CASSLVGGGSNQPQHF. The CDR3 DNA follows: TGTGCCAGCAGCTTAGTCGGTGGCGGGAGCAATCAGCCCCAGCATTTT.

Concerning this clone: The sample contains more than one DNA sequence encoding this CDR3. The chain recombines TRBV6-5 with TRBJ1-1, with 7 bases matching TRBD1. The CDR3 consists of 15 residues. The trim removed 0 bases at V and 5 bases at J, leaving 6 bases unmatched. Per germline, CDR1 MNHEY and CDR2 SVGAGI. In DNA, the CDR3 is TGTGCCAGCAGTTACTCGAGACAGGGCGGGACTGAAGCTTTCTTT. Its protein product is CASSYSRQGGTEAFF.

This chain connects TRBV4-1 to TRBJ2-4, with D possibly being TRBD1 (7 bases). Germline V CDR1 and CDR2: MGHRA, YSYEKL. This CDR3 spans 18 amino acids. V was trimmed by 1 base and J by 0 bases, leaving 16 bases between them. This chain's CDR3 is CASSQGSQGEVAKNIQYF. CDR3 nucleotide sequence: TGCGCCAGCAGCCAAGGTTCCCAGGGGGAGGTAGCCAAAAACATTCAGTACTTC.

The chain employs TRBV27 and TRBJ2-7; D remains unclear. The CDR3 loop spans 13 amino acids. Germline lookup yields CDR1 MNHEY and CDR2 SMNVEV (reference sequence). V was shortened by 6 bases and J by 0 bases, with 9 bases between the two germline ends. CDR3 sequence (DNA): TGTGCCAGCAGGGCGGAGAGCTCCTACGAGCAGTACTTC. It specifies CASRAESSYEQYF.

The J gene is TRBJ2-7, the V gene TRBV2, with TRBD2 identical over 13 bases. J lost 6 bases, V lost 9 bases, and 11 bases had no gene match. The germline V gene has CDR1 SNHLY and CDR2 FYNNEI. This CDR3 contains 15 residues. CDR3: CASGDRTSGSGEQYF. Here the CDR3 DNA reads TGTGCCAGTGGTGACCGGACTAGCGGGAGTGGCGAGCAGTACTTC.

Concerning this clone itself: This specimen includes other DNA sequences encoding the same CDR3. V gene TRBV4-1 combines with J gene TRBJ2-2; no reliable D call. Germline assignment: CDR1 MGHRA and CDR2 YSYEKL. Trimming removed 0 bases from V and 6 bases from J, with 8 bases in between. The CDR3 spans 14 residues. CDR3 bases: TGCGCCAGCAGCCAAGAGGAAGGAGCCGGGGAGCTGTTTTTT. As protein: CASSQEEGAGELFF.

Details on this clone: Its ends do not fully match the called genes, so a read error is possible. The chain links TRBV6-4 to TRBJ2-7, with TRBD1 identical over 9 bases. CDR1 MRHNA and CDR2 SNTAGT come from the germline V gene. This CDR3 is built from 13 residues. For the CDR3, the DNA is TGTGCCAGCAGTGAAGCTAGGGGGACAGGGCTTTTCTTC. Protein sequence: CASSEARGTGLFF.

This clone was detected a few times. This chain joins TRBV5-1 and TRBJ2-3; 13 nucleotides agree with TRBD2. Germline loops: CDR1 SGHRS, CDR2 YFSETQ. The CDR3 is made up of 16 amino acids. V dropped 6 bases and J dropped 6; count of bases not matched to a gene: 10. CDR3 sequence reads: CASNELAGGPVDTQYF. CDR3 coding DNA: TGCGCCAGCAACGAACTAGCGGGGGGGCCGGTGGATACGCAGTATTTT.

The chain links TRBV11-2 to TRBJ2-1, with 9 bases lining up with TRBD2. J gave up 2 bases and V 3 bases, and 2 bases lay outside the gene matches. This CDR3 is built from 15 residues. Looked up from germline, CDR1 is SGHAT and CDR2 is FQNNGV. The CDR3 loop reads CASSFLAGTYNEQFF. DNA of the CDR3: TGTGCCAGCAGCTTTCTAGCGGGGACCTACAATGAGCAGTTCTTC. Full variable domain (missing parts from reference TRBV11-2 and TRBJ2-1): EAGVAQSPRYKIIEKRQSVAFWCNPISGHATLYWYQQILGQGPKLLIQFQNNGVVDDSQLPKDRFSAERLKGVDSTLKIQPAKLEDSAVYLCASSFLAGTYNEQFFGPGTRLTVL.

The chain uses TRBV28 and TRBJ1-1; 11 bases are a match to TRBD1. The CDR3 sequence is 12 residues long. Germline CDR1 MDHEN, CDR2 SYDVKM. The V and J ends lost 8 bases and 4 bases, in that order; junction bases with no gene match: 0. The CDR3 loop is CASGTGGTEAFF. CDR3 DNA: TGTGCCAGCGGGACAGGGGGCACTGAAGCTTTCTTT.

As regards this clone: The same CDR3 arises from other DNA sequences in this sample as well. V gene TRBV3-1 (or the pseudogene TRBV3-2) combines with J gene TRBJ1-5, with TRBD1 matching over 7 bases. Germline V gene lookup returns CDR1 LGHDT and CDR2 YNNKEL (reference sequence). This CDR3 has 14 residues. J lost 0 bases, V lost 4 bases, and 0 bases had no gene match. The CDR3 loop is CASSRQGSNQPQHF. The CDR3 DNA reads TGTGCCAGCAGCCGACAGGGTAGCAATCAGCCCCAGCATTTT.

The chain recombines TRBV9 with TRBJ2-7, with 10 bases that match TRBD1. The V and J ends lost 4 bases and 6 bases, in that order; junction bases with no gene match: 7. From germline, CDR1 is SGDLS and CDR2 YYNGEE. This CDR3 has 14 amino acids. DNA of the CDR3: TGTGCCAGCAGCACCCGGACAGGGGGGCGCGAGCAGTACTTC. The encoded protein is CASSTRTGGREQYF.

The chain is built from TRBV4-1 and TRBJ2-7; possible D gene TRBD2, 6 bases. The CDR3 is made up of 13 amino acids. Germline V lookup: CDR1 MGHRA, CDR2 YSYEKL. Trimming took 1 base from V and 6 from J, leaving 10 bases between them. The CDR3, as DNA: TGCGCCAGCAGCCAAGGCGGGGTCCGCGAGCAGTACTTC. Translating it yields CASSQGGVREQYF.

The gene calls are TRBV5-1 and TRBJ1-2; D gene uncertain. Germline-derived CDR1 and CDR2 are SGHRS and YFSETQ. The V and J ends lost 2 bases and 3 bases respectively, with 8 bases between them. The length of the CDR3 is 13 residues. CDR3: CASSFLVDYGYTF. In nucleotides, the CDR3 is TGCGCCAGCAGCTTCCTAGTGGACTATGGCTACACCTTC.